Listed below are T cell receptor beta chains from one sample, sequenced in a study of Ad26.COV2.S vaccination and SARS-CoV-2 variants. Only in-frame clones appear in the TCRdb table, and some are missing; sequencing was by immunoSEQ multiplex PCR. Here the sample spans some 340,000 clones, around 85% being singletons. The sample was peripheral blood, taken in a trial of Ad26.COV2.S vaccine versus placebo. All receptors come from a person aged 18 to 65 who received the Ad26.COV2.S COVID-19 vaccine or a placebo. The CDR3 runs from the conserved cysteine through the conserved F or W. The D gene is left open where the match is weak. The size of a clone is reported for some rows only, either as once, few or many, or as a class for expanded clones.

D gene,V gene,clone size,J gene,CDR3 protein,CDR3 DNA
NA,TRBV6-4,once,TRBJ2-1,CASRTPGCDEQFF,TGTGCCAGCAGGACCCCAGGATGCGATGAGCAGTTCTTC
NA,TRBV27,NA,TRBJ1-2,CASSLTGIDGYTF,TGTGCCAGCAGCTTAACAGGGATCGATGGCTACACCTTC
NA,TRBV7-9,NA,TRBJ1-2,CASSSGTGQGTF,TGTGCCAGCAGCTCCGGGACGGGCCAAGGCACCTTC
TRBD1,TRBV6-4,NA,TRBJ2-1,CWGRGYNEQFF,TGCTGGGGCAGGGGGTACAATGAGCAGTTCTTC
TRBD2,TRBV7-2,NA,TRBJ2-2,CASSPQSGGGGELFF,TGTGCCAGCAGCCCACAGTCGGGGGGTGGCGGGGAGCTGTTTTTT
NA,TRBV7-3,NA,TRBJ2-5,CASSSDRRETQYF,TGTGCCAGCAGCTCGGACCGTCGGGAGACCCAGTACTTC
TRBD2,TRBV7-9,NA,TRBJ2-3,CASTNGLAGSTDTQYF,TGTGCCAGCACCAACGGGCTAGCGGGGAGCACAGATACGCAGTATTTT
NA,TRBV2,NA,TRBJ1-4,CASSDSRADEKLFF,TGTGCCAGCAGTGATAGCAGGGCAGATGAAAAACTGTTTTTT
NA,TRBV2,few,TRBJ1-1,CASSDPQETAFF,TGTGCCAGCAGTGACCCCCAGGAGACAGCTTTCTTT
TRBD1,TRBV18,NA,TRBJ1-1,CASSPLGPGGDGTEAFF,TGTGCCAGCTCACCGCTAGGGCCAGGGGGCGATGGGACTGAAGCTTTCTTT
TRBD2,TRBV6-5,NA,TRBJ2-3,CASRKLAGGTDTQYF,TGTGCCAGCAGAAAACTAGCGGGGGGGACAGATACGCAGTATTTT
NA,TRBV4-1,NA,TRBJ1-1,CASSQVPGVGPEAFF,TGCGCCAGCAGCCAAGTTCCGGGAGTGGGCCCTGAAGCTTTCTTT
TRBD2,TRBV24-1,few,TRBJ2-1,CATSDLQRGVSEQFF,TGTGCCACCAGTGATTTGCAGCGGGGGGTGTCTGAGCAGTTCTTC
NA,TRBV3-1/TRBV3-2,once,TRBJ2-7,CASSGGGLPPYEQYF,TGTGCCAGCAGCGGAGGCGGACTACCACCCTACGAGCAGTACTTC
TRBD1,TRBV5-1,NA,TRBJ2-7,CASSLAEGGQVFREQYF,TGCGCCAGCAGCTTGGCCGAGGGGGGACAGGTGTTTCGGGAGCAGTACTTC
NA,TRBV7-2,NA,TRBJ2-7,CASSRRTGYEQYF,TGTGCCAGCAGCAGACGGACGGGGTACGAGCAGTACTTC
NA,TRBV30,NA,TRBJ1-5,CAWSGGDGQPQHF,TGTGCCTGGAGTGGGGGGGATGGCCAGCCCCAGCATTTT
NA,TRBV7-8,NA,TRBJ2-2,CASSPQTNGELFF,TGTGCCAGCAGCCCCCAGACCAACGGGGAGCTGTTTTTT
TRBD2,TRBV6-5,NA,TRBJ2-2,CASVQERGAPGELFF,TGTGCCAGCGTACAGGAGCGGGGGGCCCCCGGGGAGCTGTTTTTT
NA,TRBV19,NA,TRBJ1-1,CASSIGRSDTEAFF,TGTGCCAGTAGTATTGGGAGATCGGACACTGAAGCTTTCTTT
NA,TRBV9,NA,TRBJ1-1,CASSVGTVSMNTEAFF,TGTGCCAGCAGCGTAGGGACAGTTAGCATGAACACTGAAGCTTTCTTT
NA,TRBV3-1/TRBV3-2,NA,TRBJ2-7,CASSSRQRSYEQYF,TGTGCCAGCAGCAGCCGACAGCGCTCCTACGAGCAGTACTTC
NA,TRBV21-1,NA,TRBJ2-1,CASSIQGAGEQFF,TGTGCCAGCAGCATCCAGGGGGCCGGTGAGCAGTTCTTC
TRBD1,TRBV9,NA,TRBJ1-4,CASSATGGLANEKLFF,TGTGCCAGCAGCGCTACAGGGGGCTTAGCTAATGAAAAACTGTTTTTT
NA,TRBV5-1,NA,TRBJ1-1,CASSLVNGGHGEAFF,TGCGCCAGCAGCTTGGTAAACGGGGGGCATGGTGAAGCTTTCTTT
TRBD1,TRBV24-1,NA,TRBJ2-1,CATSDPRQGAFGNEQFF,TGTGCCACCAGTGATCCGAGACAGGGGGCTTTCGGCAATGAGCAGTTCTTC
NA,TRBV11-2,NA,TRBJ1-2,CASSLDSWQEINYGYTF,TGTGCCAGCAGCTTAGATTCTTGGCAGGAGATTAACTATGGCTACACCTTC
NA,TRBV3-1/TRBV3-2,NA,TRBJ2-7,CASSHAGPPEQYF,TGTGCCAGCAGCCACGCGGGCCCGCCCGAGCAGTACTTC
NA,TRBV27,NA,TRBJ2-7,CASSFVMGEQYF,TGTGCCAGCAGTTTTGTGATGGGAGAGCAGTACTTC
NA,TRBV6-5,NA,TRBJ1-4,CASSSLSGASEKLFF,TGTGCCAGCAGTTCCTTGTCGGGGGCGAGTGAAAAACTGTTTTTT
NA,TRBV5-1,NA,TRBJ1-1,CASSLRENEAFF,TGCGCCAGCAGCTTGCGAGAAAATGAAGCTTTCTTT
NA,TRBV6-5,NA,TRBJ2-7,CASSYRGGPYEQYF,TGTGCCAGCAGTTACCGCGGGGGCCCCTACGAGCAGTACTTC
NA,TRBV11-2,NA,TRBJ2-7,CASSLRLSGYEQYF,TGTGCCAGCAGCTTAAGGTTGTCAGGGTACGAGCAGTACTTC
NA,TRBV6-1,NA,TRBJ1-5,CASSEARGGNQPQHF,TGTGCCAGCAGTGAAGCGCGGGGGGGCAATCAGCCCCAGCATTTT
NA,TRBV2,NA,TRBJ1-3,CASRLGGVGSGNTIYF,TGTGCCAGCAGACTCGGAGGGGTCGGCTCTGGAAACACCATATATTTT
NA,TRBV28,NA,TRBJ1-5,CASRGVSAPYSNQPQHF,TGTGCCAGCAGAGGAGTATCAGCGCCTTATAGCAATCAGCCCCAGCATTTT
NA,TRBV28,NA,TRBJ2-5,CASSLQGQSETQYF,TGTGCCAGCAGTTTGCAAGGGCAGTCGGAGACCCAGTACTTC
NA,TRBV27,NA,TRBJ2-7,CASSPGTETYEQYF,TGTGCCAGCAGCCCTGGGACGGAAACCTACGAGCAGTACTTC
NA,TRBV6-4,NA,TRBJ1-5,CASSEGSNQPQHF,TGTGCCAGCAGTGAGGGTAGCAATCAGCCCCAGCATTTT
NA,TRBV12-3/TRBV12-4,NA,TRBJ1-2,CASSLGVEGYTF,TGTGCCAGCAGTTTAGGGGTAGAGGGCTACACCTTC
NA,TRBV6-2/TRBV6-3,many,TRBJ2-7,CASSYRGDYEQYF,TGTGCCAGCAGTTACAGGGGCGACTACGAGCAGTACTTC
NA,TRBV28,once,TRBJ1-5,CASSLAGQPQHF,TGTGCCAGCAGTTTGGCTGGTCAGCCCCAGCATTTT
NA,TRBV3-1/TRBV3-2,once,TRBJ2-4,CASSPAVNIQYF,TGTGCCAGCAGCCCCGCCGTGAACATTCAGTACTTC
NA,TRBV24-1,NA,TRBJ2-1,CATSDLTGFNEQFF,TGTGCCACCAGTGATTTGACAGGGTTCAATGAGCAGTTCTTC
TRBD1,TRBV2,NA,TRBJ2-5,CASSPQGADLETQYF,TGTGCCAGCAGCCCGCAGGGGGCCGATCTAGAGACCCAGTACTTC
TRBD2,TRBV11-3,NA,TRBJ2-1,CASSLSSGGFNNEQFF,TGTGCCAGCAGCTTATCTAGCGGGGGCTTCAACAATGAGCAGTTCTTC
NA,TRBV28,NA,TRBJ2-1,CASSLGSGNEQFF,TGTGCCAGCAGTTTAGGATCCGGCAATGAGCAGTTCTTC